The clone carrying this T cell receptor (beta chain) has more than one count but fewer than ten. Its antigen is not known. The data are from a study of cytomegalovirus exposure and HLA in healthy donors. The PCR employed 60 Vbeta primers together with 13 Jbeta primers. Sequenced by immunoSEQ multiplex PCR; TCRdb stores in-frame clones only, minus some. This sample has approximately 110,000 clones, with 69% found just once. The CDR3 consists of 18 residues. The V end lost 4 bases, the J end lost 6 bases, and 26 bases lay between the germline ends. Per the germline V gene, CDR1 is LGHNA and CDR2 is YSLEER. General study findings and limits: TCR beta chain V- and J-gene trimming was linked, in a later analysis, to a missense variant in DCLRE1C.

The source of this sequence is a young man in good health and CMV-seronegative. Sequencing was performed on PBMCs. The chain joins TRBV4-3 to TRBJ2-3; perhaps TRBD2 as D (6 bases). CDR3 protein: CASSPPRGKGRWVDTQYF. Here the CDR3 DNA reads TGCGCCAGCAGCCCCCCCCGCGGGAAGGGTAGGTGGGTGGATACGCAGTATTTT.